This record concerns one T cell receptor (beta chain) sequence. Its antigen is as yet unknown. This entry is derived from a study of Ad26.COV2.S vaccination and SARS-CoV-2 variants. General study results and limits: Participants in the vaccine arm had higher spike-specific TCR breadth; placebo recipients had lower. Overall T cell responses may have been underestimated by the analyses of TCR breadth and depth.

Generated by immunoSEQ multiplex PCR, the TCRdb table keeps only in-frame clones and is missing some. The sample shows some 350,000 clones, about 90% of them seen only once. Looked up from germline, CDR1 is WNHNN and CDR2 is SYGVQD (reference sequence). V dropped 6 bases and J dropped 2; count of bases not matched to a gene: 3. This CDR3 contains 13 residues. V usage is TRBV10-1 and J usage is TRBJ2-5; 7 bases are shared with TRBD2. This TCR came from a human donor who had recovered from COVID-19. Specimen: peripheral blood, collected after recovery from COVID-19. In DNA form, the CDR3 reads TGCGCCAGCAGCGCGGGGGAACAAGAGACCCAGTACTTC. Protein: CASSAGEQETQYF.